This record concerns one TCR beta chain sequence. The CDR3 contains 8 residues. The germline CDR1 and CDR2 sequences are SNHLY and FYNNEI. Trimming stripped 9 bases from V and 6 bases from J, with 3 bases between. This sample was included in a study of blood T cell repertoires in COVID-19. Whole-study context: Spain, Italy and the United States supplied samples that represented acute and convalescent COVID-19. From T cells, B-cell-depleted T cells, or PBMCs came the material, which was cDNA or gDNA.

In the authors' workflow: Cell counts per sample came from amplifying reference gene primers. Here immunoSEQ multiplex PCR was the method, and the copy in TCRdb shows in-frame clones only, minus some. From that table come the V and J calls and clone size; the DNA was used to work out D and trimming. This repertoire shows a few hundred thousand clones, roughly 87% found once; its top ten account for about 4.6%. The chain couples TRBV2 to TRBJ2-7; the D is unclear. Material for sequencing was peripheral blood. The sequence came from a woman in her 40s who had recovered from COVID-19. This chain's CDR3 is CARLEQYV. DNA of the CDR3: TGTGCCAGACTCGAGCAGTACGTC.